This T cell receptor beta chain was observed in a study of spatial heterogeneity in lung cancer (dated by TCRdb to the late 2010s). About the full investigation: Beta-chain transcripts were consistently detected in greater numbers than alpha-chain transcripts, which likely reflected higher beta-chain transcript abundance. Both alpha and beta chains were TCR-sequenced in roughly 200 tumor regions, 64 matched nontumor lung samples and 45 to 60 PBMC samples obtained at surgery. Nonsynonymous mutation counts, determined by whole-exome sequencing of tumor tissue, were related to TCR repertoire features. In the raw uncorrected reads, each unique combination of TCR and UMI appeared on average more than ten times. The study quantitatively compared TCR alpha and beta repertoires across multiple tumor regions, matched nontumor lung and blood in non-small cell lung cancer.

In light of the paper, this sample's time point label describes: sample taken at primary tumor resection. Without any cell sorting, TCR sequencing was performed on whole RNA extracted either from tumor and nontumor lung tissue or from cryopreserved PBMC samples. The donors were 65 to 90 patients from the lung TRACERx cohort who had early-stage, untreated non-small cell lung cancer. A patient was chosen for TCR sequencing only when enough RNA was available from at least two tumor regions. This clonotype was seen at least ten times. The target of this receptor is not known. No base qualities exist here, and no much larger clone lies one base off it. The germline V gene (reference sequence) supplies CDR1 MNHNY and CDR2 SVGAGI. CDR3 length: 14 amino acids, cysteine to phenylalanine. Only the CDR3 DNA is retained, 42 bases long and in frame from the first base. Relative to germline, V is 10 bases shorter and J is 4 bases shorter, with 18 bases between their ends.

The library was obtained by 5' RACE. Sequencing instrument: NextSeq 500. To allow correction of PCR and sequencing errors, the TCR library protocol tagged every TCR cDNA molecule with a unique molecular identifier. On the study's bioinformatics: TCR identification, UMI-based error correction and CDR3 extraction were all carried out with Decombinator tools. TCRs above a frequency of 2 per 1,000, corresponding to the top 1% of the tumor frequency distribution, were defined as expanded. Renyi diversity was computed with the R vegan package after each repertoire had been subsampled 100 times to 5,000 TCRs. CDR3 similarity networks were built from amino acid triplet string-kernel similarity, with CDR3s being connected when pairwise similarity was above 0.82. TCRdb reprocessed the public reads (quality trimming at Q25 with fastp, clone calling with MiXCR) and kept in-frame beta chains. Identical CDR3 protein sequences are pooled into one entry, listed with their most common genes and DNA. What appears here as the V and J calls and clone size reflects TCRdb's work, not the paper's. The sample table contains 45,000 or so distinct CDR3 sequences; only one count was recorded for 10% to 15% of them. The ten top clones hold 40% to 50% of the sample.

Findings and caveats that apply to the study as a whole: Ubiquitous expanded tumor TCRs were found in blood more often at tumor resection than at routine follow-up. Confirming at a functional level the hypothesis that regional TCRs recognize regional mutations was considered to require additional single-cell paired TCR alpha and beta sequencing.

This clonotype was obtained from a female donor with early-stage non-small cell lung cancer. The source material was PBMCs, sampled at surgery. The chain was built from TRBV6-6 and TRBJ2-3, with the D call tentatively TRBD1 or TRBD2, each fitting 6 bases. CDR3 reads: CATKGGSDADTQYF. The nucleotides are TGTGCCACCAAGGGGGGTAGTGATGCAGATACGCAGTATTTT.